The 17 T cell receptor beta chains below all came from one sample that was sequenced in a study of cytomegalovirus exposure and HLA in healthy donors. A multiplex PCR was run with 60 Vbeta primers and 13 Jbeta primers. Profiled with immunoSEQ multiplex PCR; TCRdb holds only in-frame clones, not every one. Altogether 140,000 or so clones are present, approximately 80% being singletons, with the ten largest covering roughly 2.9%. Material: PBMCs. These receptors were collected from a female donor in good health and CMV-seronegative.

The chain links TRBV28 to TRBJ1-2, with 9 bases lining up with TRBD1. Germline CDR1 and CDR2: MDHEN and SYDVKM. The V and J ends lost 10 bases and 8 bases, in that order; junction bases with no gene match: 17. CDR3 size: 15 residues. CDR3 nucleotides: TGTGCCACCGGGGGGACAGGGTGGGGAACGGGAGGCTACACCTTC. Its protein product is CATGGTGWGTGGYTF.

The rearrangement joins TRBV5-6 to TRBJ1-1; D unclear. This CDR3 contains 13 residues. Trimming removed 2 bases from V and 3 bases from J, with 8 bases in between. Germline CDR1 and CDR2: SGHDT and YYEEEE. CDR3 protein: CASSFSAYTEAFF. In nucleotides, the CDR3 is TGTGCCAGCAGCTTTAGTGCGTACACTGAAGCTTTCTTT.

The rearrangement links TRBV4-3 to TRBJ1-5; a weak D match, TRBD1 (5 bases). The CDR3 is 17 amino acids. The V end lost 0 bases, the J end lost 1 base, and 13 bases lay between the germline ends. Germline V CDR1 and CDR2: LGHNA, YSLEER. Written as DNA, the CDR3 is TGCGCCAGCAGCCAAGATTTGGGGGGAGGGAGCAATCAGCCCCAGCATTTT. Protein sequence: CASSQDLGGGSNQPQHF.

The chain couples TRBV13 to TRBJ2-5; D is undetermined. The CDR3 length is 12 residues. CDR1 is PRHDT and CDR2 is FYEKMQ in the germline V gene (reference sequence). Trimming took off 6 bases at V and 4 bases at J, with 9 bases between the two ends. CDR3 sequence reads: CASSHLGETQYF. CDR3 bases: TGTGCCAGCAGTCACCTAGGAGAGACCCAGTACTTC.

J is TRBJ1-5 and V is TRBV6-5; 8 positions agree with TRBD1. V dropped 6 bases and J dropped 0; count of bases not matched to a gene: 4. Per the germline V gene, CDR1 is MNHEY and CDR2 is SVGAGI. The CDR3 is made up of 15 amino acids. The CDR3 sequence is CASRRTGYSNQPQHF. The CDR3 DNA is TGTGCCAGCAGGCGGACAGGGTATAGCAATCAGCCCCAGCATTTT.

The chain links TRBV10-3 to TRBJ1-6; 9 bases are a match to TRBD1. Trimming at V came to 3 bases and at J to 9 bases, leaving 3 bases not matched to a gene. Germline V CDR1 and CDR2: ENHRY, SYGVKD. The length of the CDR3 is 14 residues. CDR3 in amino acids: CAISDTGGRSPLHF. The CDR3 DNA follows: TGTGCCATCAGTGATACAGGGGGCCGTTCACCCCTCCACTTT.

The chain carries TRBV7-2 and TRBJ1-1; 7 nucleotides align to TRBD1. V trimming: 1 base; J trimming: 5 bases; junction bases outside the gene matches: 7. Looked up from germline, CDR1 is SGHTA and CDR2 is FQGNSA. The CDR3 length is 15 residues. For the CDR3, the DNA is TGTGCCAGCAGCTTAGAGTTGACAGGGAGAACTGAAGCTTTCTTT. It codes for CASSLELTGRTEAFF.

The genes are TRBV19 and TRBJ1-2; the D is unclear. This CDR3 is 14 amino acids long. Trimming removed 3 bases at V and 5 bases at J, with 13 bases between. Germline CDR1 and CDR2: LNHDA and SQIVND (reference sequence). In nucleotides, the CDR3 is TGTGCCAGTAGTATTCAAGGTAGAGCGTATGGCTACACCTTC. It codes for CASSIQGRAYGYTF.

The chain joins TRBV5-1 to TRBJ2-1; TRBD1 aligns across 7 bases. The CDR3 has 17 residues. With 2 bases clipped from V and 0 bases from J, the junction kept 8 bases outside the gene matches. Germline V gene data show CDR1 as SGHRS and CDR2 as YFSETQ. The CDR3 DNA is TGCGCCAGCAGCTTCACTCTCTACAGGGGCTCCTACAATGAGCAGTTCTTC. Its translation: CASSFTLYRGSYNEQFF.

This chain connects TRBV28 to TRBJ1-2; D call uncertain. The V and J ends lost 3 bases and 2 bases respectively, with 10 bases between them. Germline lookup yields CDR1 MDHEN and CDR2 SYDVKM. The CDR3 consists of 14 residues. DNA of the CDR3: TGTGCCAGCAGTTTCGAGGGCGCCAACTATGGCTACACCTTC. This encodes CASSFEGANYGYTF.

Here the CDR3 reads CASSEGLRYNSPLHF. CDR3 DNA sequence: TGTGCCAGCAGTGAAGGATTACGGTATAATTCACCCCTCCACTTT. This chain links TRBV6-1 with TRBJ1-6; D is ambiguous. The CDR3 runs to 15 residues. Germline lookup yields CDR1 MNHNS and CDR2 SASEGT. Trimming left V 1 base short and J 4 bases short, with 8 bases between.

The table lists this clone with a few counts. Here the CDR3 reads CASRSGIQGTHEKLFF. The CDR3 region has the DNA TGCGCCAGCAGGTCGGGAATACAGGGCACGCATGAAAAACTGTTTTTT. V is TRBV10-2 and J is TRBJ1-4, with D possibly being TRBD1 (6 bases). This CDR3 is built from 16 residues. Germline-derived CDR1 and CDR2 are WSHSY and SAAADI. Trimming removed 6 bases at V and 6 bases at J, with 20 bases between.

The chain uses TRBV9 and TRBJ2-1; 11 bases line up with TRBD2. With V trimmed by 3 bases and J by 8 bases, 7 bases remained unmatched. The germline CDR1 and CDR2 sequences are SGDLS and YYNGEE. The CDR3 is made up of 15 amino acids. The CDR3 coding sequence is TGTGCCAGCAGCGCGACTAGCGGGGTGGCACATGAGCAGTTCTTC. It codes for CASSATSGVAHEQFF. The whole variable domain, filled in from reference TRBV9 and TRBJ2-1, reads DSGVTQTPKHLITATGQRVTLRCSPRSGDLSVYWYQQSLDQGLQFLIQYYNGEERAKGNILERFSAQQFPDLHSELNLSSLELGDSALYFCASSATSGVAHEQFFGPGTRLTVL.

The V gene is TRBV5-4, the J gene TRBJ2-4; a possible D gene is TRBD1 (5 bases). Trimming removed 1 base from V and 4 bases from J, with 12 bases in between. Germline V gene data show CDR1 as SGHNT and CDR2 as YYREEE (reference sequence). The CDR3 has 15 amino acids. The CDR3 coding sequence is TGTGCCAGCAGCTTGAGGGGCCCTTCTAAAAACATTCAGTACTTC. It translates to CASSLRGPSKNIQYF.

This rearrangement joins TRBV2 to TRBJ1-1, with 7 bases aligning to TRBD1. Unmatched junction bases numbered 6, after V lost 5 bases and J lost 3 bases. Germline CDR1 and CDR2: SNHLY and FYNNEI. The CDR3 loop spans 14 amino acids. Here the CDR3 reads CASSYRGGDTEAFF. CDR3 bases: TGTGCCAGCAGTTACAGGGGTGGAGACACTGAAGCTTTCTTT.

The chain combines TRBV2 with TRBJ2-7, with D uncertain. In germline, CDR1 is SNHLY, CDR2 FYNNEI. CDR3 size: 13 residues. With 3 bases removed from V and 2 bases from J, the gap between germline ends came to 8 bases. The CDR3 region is CASSDLPAYEQYF. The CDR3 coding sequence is TGTGCCAGCAGTGATCTCCCCGCCTACGAGCAGTACTTC.

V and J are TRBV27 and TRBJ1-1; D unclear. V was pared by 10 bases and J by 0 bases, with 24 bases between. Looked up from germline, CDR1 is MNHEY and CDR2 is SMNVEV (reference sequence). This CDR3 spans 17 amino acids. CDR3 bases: TGTGCCACCTCTACAGCGGAGAGCTATTTTATGAACACTGAAGCTTTCTTT. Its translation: CATSTAESYFMNTEAFF.